These 3 T cell receptor beta chains came from one sample sequenced in a study of T-cell reconstitution after alpha-beta-depleted transplantation in children (TCRdb year 2016). The library was produced with PCR. Sequencing used an Illumina HiSeq 2500. Molecular barcoding was employed in the preparation of TCR libraries, with unique molecular identifiers being used to normalize TCRbeta repertoire quantification. TCRdb's own reprocessing of the public reads used fastp at Q25 and MiXCR and kept productive beta chains. Entries that share a CDR3 protein sequence are merged under the most common genes and DNA. For this sample there are approximately 350,000 distinct CDR3 sequences; about an eighth appear just once. Approximately 4.2% of the sample goes to the ten largest clones. Here the sequenced sample was PBMCs, taken from the stem cell graft. The receptors come from a human donor who donated a stem cell graft to a child with Fanconi anemia.

The chain is built from TRBV7-2 and TRBJ1-2; D not certain. Germline CDR1 is SGHTA and CDR2 is FQGNSA. The CDR3 runs to 14 residues. V was trimmed by 0 bases and J by 1 base, leaving 6 bases between them. This CDR3 is CASSLARYNYGYTF. The CDR3 nucleotides are TGTGCCAGCAGCTTAGCGCGGTATAACTATGGCTACACCTTC.

J is TRBJ1-1 and V is TRBV7-2; D is perhaps TRBD1 (6 bases). This CDR3 is built from 14 residues. Germline lookup yields CDR1 SGHTA and CDR2 FQGNSA. V shed 5 bases and J shed 6 bases, with 16 bases lying between them. CDR3 sequence (DNA): TGTGCCAGCAGCGTTACAGGGAGGGTGGCTGAAGCTTTCTTT. Amino acid sequence: CASSVTGRVAEAFF.

This clonotype was seen a handful of times. The chain uses TRBV15 and TRBJ1-6; 8 positions match TRBD1. From germline, CDR1 is LNHNV and CDR2 YYDKDF (reference sequence). The CDR3 totals 16 residues. V lost 2 bases, J lost 6 bases, and 6 bases stayed unmatched. Here the CDR3 DNA reads TGTGCCACCAGCAGACAGGGGGCCGGAAGTAATTCACCCCTCCACTTT. Amino acid sequence: CATSRQGAGSNSPLHF.